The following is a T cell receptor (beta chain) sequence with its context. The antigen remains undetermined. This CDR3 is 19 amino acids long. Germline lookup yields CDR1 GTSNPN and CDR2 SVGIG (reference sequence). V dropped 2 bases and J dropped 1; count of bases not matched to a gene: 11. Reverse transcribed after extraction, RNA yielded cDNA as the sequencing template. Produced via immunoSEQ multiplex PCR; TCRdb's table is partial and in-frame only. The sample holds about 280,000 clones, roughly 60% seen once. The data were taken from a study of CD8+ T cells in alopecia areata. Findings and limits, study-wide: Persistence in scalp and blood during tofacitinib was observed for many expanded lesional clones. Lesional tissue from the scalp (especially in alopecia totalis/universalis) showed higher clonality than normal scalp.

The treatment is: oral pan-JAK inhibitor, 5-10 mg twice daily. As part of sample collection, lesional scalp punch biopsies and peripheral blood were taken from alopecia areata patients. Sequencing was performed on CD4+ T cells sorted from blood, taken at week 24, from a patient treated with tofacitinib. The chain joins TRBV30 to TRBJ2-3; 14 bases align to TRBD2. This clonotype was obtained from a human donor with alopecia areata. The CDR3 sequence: CAWSPGLAGDLIGTDTQYF. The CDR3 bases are TGTGCCTGGAGTCCGGGACTAGCGGGGGACCTGATTGGCACAGATACGCAGTATTTT.